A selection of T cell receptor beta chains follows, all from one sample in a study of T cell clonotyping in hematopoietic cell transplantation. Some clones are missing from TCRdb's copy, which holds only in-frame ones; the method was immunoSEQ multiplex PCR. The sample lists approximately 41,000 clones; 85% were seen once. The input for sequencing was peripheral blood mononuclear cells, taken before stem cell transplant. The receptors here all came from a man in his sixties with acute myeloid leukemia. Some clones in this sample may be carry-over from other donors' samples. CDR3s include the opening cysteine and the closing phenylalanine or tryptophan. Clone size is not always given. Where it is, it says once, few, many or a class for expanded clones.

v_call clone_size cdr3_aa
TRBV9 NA CASSVGDNSGANVLTF
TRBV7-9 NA CASRRTQGAEDTQYF
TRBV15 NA CATSRRDSPYNEQFF
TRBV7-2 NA CASSFQGAAPEAFF
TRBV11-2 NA CASSPLVSGDHEQYF
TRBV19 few CASSPPRNTEAFF
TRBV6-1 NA CASSEVAVGVEAFF
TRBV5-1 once CASSLDTGQRNTEAFF
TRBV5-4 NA CASSPPAGGSNYGYTF
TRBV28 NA CASRPPGTPEKLFF
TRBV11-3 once CASSLVQGATEAFF
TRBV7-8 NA CASLEEGLIYSNQPQHF
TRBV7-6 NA CASSLEQYF
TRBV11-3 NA CASSLARQGTEAFF
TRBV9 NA CASAKHLQGAVDGYTF
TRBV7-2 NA CASSLQGTGRYEQYF
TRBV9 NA CASSAGLGLYNEQFF
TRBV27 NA CASVLTPGVNSPLHF
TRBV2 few CASSPGVSQPQHF
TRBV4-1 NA CASSIGQSYNEQFF
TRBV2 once CASSEIAGGDETQYF
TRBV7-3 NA CASSFSSYEQYF
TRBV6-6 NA CASSTYAPLHF
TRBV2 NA CASSKGTSPANEQFF
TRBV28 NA CASSSPNRASGNTIYF
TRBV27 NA CASSSAGAGIRYF
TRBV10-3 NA CAIRGEEGAYEQYF
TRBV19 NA CASSQGSGNTIYF
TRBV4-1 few CASSQGLAGTDTQYF
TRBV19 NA CASSMRTGGGYTF
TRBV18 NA CASLATANTEAFF
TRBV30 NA CAWSPQVNSPLHF
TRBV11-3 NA CASSLPPRGVGTEAFF
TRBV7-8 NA CASSSPGGLRNEQFF
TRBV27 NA CASSPARAGGDTGELFF
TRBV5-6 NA CASSLAGTYGTGELFF
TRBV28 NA CASSRDRADQSPLHF